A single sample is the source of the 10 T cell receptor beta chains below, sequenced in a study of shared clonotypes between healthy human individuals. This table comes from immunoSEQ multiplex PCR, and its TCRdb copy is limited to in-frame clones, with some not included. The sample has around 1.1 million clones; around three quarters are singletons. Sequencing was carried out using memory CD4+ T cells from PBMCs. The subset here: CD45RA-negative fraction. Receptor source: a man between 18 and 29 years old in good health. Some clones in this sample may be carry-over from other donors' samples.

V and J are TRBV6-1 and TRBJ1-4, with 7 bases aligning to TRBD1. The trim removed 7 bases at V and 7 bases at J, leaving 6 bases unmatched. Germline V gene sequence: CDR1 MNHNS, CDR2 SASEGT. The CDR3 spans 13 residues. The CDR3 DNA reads TGTGCCAGCATTCGGACAGGTGGTGAAAAACTGTTTTTT. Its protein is CASIRTGGEKLFF.

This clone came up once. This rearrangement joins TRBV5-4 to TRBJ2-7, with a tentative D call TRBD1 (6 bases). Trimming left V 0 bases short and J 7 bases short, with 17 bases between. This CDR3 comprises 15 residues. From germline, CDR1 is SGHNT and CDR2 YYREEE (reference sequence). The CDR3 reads CASSLGGRVTGEQYF. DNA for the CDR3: TGTGCCAGCAGCTTGGGGGGCAGGGTTACAGGGGAGCAGTACTTC. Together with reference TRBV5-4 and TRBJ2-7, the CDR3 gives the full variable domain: ETGVTQSPTHLIKTRGQQVTLRCSSQSGHNTVSWYQQALGQGPQFIFQYYREEENGRGNFPPRFSGLQFPNYSSELNVNALELDDSALYLCASSLGGRVTGEQYFGPGTRLTVT.

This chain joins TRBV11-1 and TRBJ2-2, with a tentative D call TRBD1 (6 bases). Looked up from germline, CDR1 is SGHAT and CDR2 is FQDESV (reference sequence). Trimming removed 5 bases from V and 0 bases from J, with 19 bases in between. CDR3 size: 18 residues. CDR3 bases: TGTGCCAGCAGCCCCCCGGGACACCTGATATCGAACACCGGGGAGCTGTTTTTT. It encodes CASSPPGHLISNTGELFF.

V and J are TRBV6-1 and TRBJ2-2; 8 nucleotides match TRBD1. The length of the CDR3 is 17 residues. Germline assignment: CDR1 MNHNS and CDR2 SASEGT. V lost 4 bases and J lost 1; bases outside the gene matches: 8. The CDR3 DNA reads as TGTGCCAGCAGTGTACCGACAGGGGCGTTGAACACCGGGGAGCTGTTTTTT. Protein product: CASSVPTGALNTGELFF.

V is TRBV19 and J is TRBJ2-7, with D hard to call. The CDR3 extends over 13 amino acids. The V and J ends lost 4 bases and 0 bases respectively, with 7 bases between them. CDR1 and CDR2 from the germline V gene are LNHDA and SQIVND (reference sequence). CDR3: CASSTTRSYEQYF. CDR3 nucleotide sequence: TGTGCCAGTAGTACCACGCGCTCCTACGAGCAGTACTTC.

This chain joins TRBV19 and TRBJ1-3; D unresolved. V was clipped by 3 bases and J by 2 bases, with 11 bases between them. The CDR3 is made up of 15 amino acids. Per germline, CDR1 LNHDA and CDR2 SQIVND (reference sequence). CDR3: CASSISPGPGNTIYF. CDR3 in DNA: TGTGCCAGTAGTATCTCCCCCGGCCCTGGAAACACCATATATTTT.

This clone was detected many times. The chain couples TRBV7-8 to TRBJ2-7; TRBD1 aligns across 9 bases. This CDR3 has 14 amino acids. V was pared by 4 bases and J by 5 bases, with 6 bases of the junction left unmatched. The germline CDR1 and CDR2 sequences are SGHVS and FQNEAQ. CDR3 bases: TGTGCCAGCAGCTCGGGACAGGGAAGACACGAGCAGTACTTC. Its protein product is CASSSGQGRHEQYF.

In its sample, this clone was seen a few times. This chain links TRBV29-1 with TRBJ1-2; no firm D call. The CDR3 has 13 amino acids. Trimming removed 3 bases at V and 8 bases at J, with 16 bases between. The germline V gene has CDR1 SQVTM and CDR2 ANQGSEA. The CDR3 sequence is CSVDVLVIDGYTF. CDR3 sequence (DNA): TGCAGCGTTGATGTGCTGGTGATTGACGGCTACACCTTC.

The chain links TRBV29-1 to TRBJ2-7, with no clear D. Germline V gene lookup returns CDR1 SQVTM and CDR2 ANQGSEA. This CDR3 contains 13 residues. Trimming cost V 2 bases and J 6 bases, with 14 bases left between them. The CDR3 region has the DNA TGCAGCGTTGAATTCCGACCCGTTGGCGAGCAGTACTTC. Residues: CSVEFRPVGEQYF.

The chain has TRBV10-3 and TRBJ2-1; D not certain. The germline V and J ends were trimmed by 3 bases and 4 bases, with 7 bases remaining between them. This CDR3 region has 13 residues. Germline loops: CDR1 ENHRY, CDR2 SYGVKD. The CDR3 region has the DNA TGTGCCATCAGTGATCAGAAATACAATGAGCAGTTCTTC. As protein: CAISDQKYNEQFF.